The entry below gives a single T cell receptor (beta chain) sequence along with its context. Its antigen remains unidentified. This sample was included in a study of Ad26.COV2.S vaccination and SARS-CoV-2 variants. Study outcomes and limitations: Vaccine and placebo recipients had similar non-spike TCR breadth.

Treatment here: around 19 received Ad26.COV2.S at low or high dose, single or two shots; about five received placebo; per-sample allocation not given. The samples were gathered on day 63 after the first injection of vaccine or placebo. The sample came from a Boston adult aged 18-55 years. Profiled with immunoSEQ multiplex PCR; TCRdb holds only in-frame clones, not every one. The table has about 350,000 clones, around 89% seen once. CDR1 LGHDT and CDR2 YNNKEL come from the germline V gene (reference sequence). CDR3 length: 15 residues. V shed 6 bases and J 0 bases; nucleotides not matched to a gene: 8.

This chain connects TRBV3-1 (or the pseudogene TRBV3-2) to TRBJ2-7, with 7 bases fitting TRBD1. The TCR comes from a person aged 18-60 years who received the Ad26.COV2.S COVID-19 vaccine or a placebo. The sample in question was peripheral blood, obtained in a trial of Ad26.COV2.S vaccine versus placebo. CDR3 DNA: TGTGCCAGCAGTGGGCTTGACAGGGACTCCTACGAGCAGTACTTC. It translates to CASSGLDRDSYEQYF.